The rows below give T cell receptor beta chains drawn from one sample of a study of T cell responses to AZD1222 COVID-19 vaccine. Sequencing was performed with immunoSEQ multiplex PCR; in TCRdb, only in-frame clones are kept and a portion is missing. Of 90,000 to 120,000 clones listed, approximately 90% are singletons. Sequencing used peripheral blood, obtained 28 days after the second AZD1222 dose. Source of these receptors: an adult who received the AZD1222 COVID-19 vaccine. CDR3s include the opening cysteine and the closing phenylalanine or tryptophan. The order of the fields is J gene, V gene, clone size, D gene, CDR3 DNA, CDR3 protein. A D gene is named only where the DNA matches it firmly. Size tells how often a clone was seen (once, few, many) or the class of an expanded clone, and some rows leave it out.

TRBJ2-2 TRBV18 NA TRBD2 TGTGCCAGCTCACCATGGCAGCCTAGCGGAACGAACACCGGGGAGCTGTTTTTT CASSPWQPSGTNTGELFF
TRBJ2-3 TRBV30 NA NA TGTGCCTGGAGTACAACAGGGTCTAGCACAGATACGCAGTATTTT CAWSTTGSSTDTQYF
TRBJ2-1 TRBV30 NA NA TGTGCCTGGAGTGTCGTCCGGCAGGGGATCTACAATGAGCAGTTCTTC CAWSVVRQGIYNEQFF
TRBJ1-2 TRBV9 NA TRBD1 TGTGCCAGCAGCCCGGGGGCTAAGGGGGCCTATGGCTACACCTTC CASSPGAKGAYGYTF
TRBJ2-2 TRBV5-1 NA NA TGCGCCAGCAGCTTACCCGGGGAGCTGTTTTTT CASSLPGELFF
TRBJ1-2 TRBV18 NA TRBD1 TGTGCCAGCTCACCGACAGGGAAAGGTGGCTACACCTTC CASSPTGKGGYTF
TRBJ2-1 TRBV4-3 NA NA TGCGCCAGCAGCCAAGATCTCGCTAGTTTCAATGAGCAGTTCTTC CASSQDLASFNEQFF
TRBJ2-5 TRBV7-2 NA NA TGTGCCAGCAGCCAGGCAGGGGGAGGGCCGGAGACCCAGTACTTC CASSQAGGGPETQYF
TRBJ1-5 TRBV9 once TRBD1 TGTGCCAGCAGCCCGGGGCAGGGGGCGAATCAGCCCCAGCATTTT CASSPGQGANQPQHF
TRBJ1-1 TRBV10-3 NA TRBD1 TGTGCCATCAAGGGACAGGGGGCTTCTGAAGCTTTCTTT CAIKGQGASEAFF
TRBJ2-7 TRBV19 NA NA TGTGCCAGTAGTTCAACAGGAACCTACGAGCAGTACTTC CASSSTGTYEQYF
TRBJ2-7 TRBV19 NA NA TGTGCCAGTAGTATAGATCGGAACGAGCAGTACTTC CASSIDRNEQYF
TRBJ1-3 TRBV3-1/TRBV3-2 NA TRBD1 TGTGCCAGTGCTTCATTTAACAGGGGTTCGTGGGGAAACACCATATATTTT CASASFNRGSWGNTIYF
TRBJ1-2 TRBV4-2 NA TRBD1 TGTGCCAGCAGCCCACGGACAGGGTACTATGGCTACACCTTC CASSPRTGYYGYTF
TRBJ2-7 TRBV7-8 NA NA TGTGCCAGCAGCTTACGGGAGACCTCCTACGAGCAGTACTTC CASSLRETSYEQYF
TRBJ1-1 TRBV2 NA NA TGTGCCAGCTGGGAAGGGGGTCACACTGAAGCTTTCTTT CASWEGGHTEAFF
TRBJ1-4 TRBV7-9 few NA TGTGCCAGCAGCTTAGTCGGCGGTGAAAAACTGTTTTTT CASSLVGGEKLFF
TRBJ1-1 TRBV4-3 NA NA TGCGCCAGCAGCCAAGATTTGGGGGGGGGCACTGAAGCTTTCTTT CASSQDLGGGTEAFF
TRBJ1-2 TRBV10-2 NA NA TGCGCCAGCAGTGAGAGGAAGGATAACTATGGCTACACCTTC CASSERKDNYGYTF
TRBJ1-1 TRBV6-5 NA NA TGTGCCAGCAGTACCAGGGGTCAGATTGCTTTCTTT CASSTRGQIAFF
TRBJ1-4 TRBV7-8 once TRBD1 TGTGCCAGCAGCTTAGCCGGGATAACAGGGGGTCGCACTAATGAAAAACTGTTTTTT CASSLAGITGGRTNEKLFF
TRBJ2-3 TRBV19 NA NA TGTGCCAGTAGTATTAGGGGGATGGGTACAGATACGCAGTATTTT CASSIRGMGTDTQYF
TRBJ1-4 TRBV6-5 NA NA TGTGCCAGCAGTCCAAATATGGTACCGGTTGAAAAACTGTTTTTT CASSPNMVPVEKLFF
TRBJ2-1 TRBV4-1 few NA TGCGCCAGCAGCCAAGATGAACTTAGCGCGGAGCAGTTCTTC CASSQDELSAEQFF
TRBJ1-2 TRBV19 NA NA TGTGCCAGTAGTTCCCGGACAGAGAACTATGGCTACACCTTC CASSSRTENYGYTF
TRBJ1-2 TRBV6-5 NA NA TGTGCCAGCAGAAGGGACCGCAACTATGGCTACACCTTC CASRRDRNYGYTF
TRBJ2-7 TRBV11-3 NA TRBD1 TGTGCCAGCAGTCCAAGTACAGGGGTAAGCTACGAGCAGTACTTC CASSPSTGVSYEQYF
TRBJ1-2 TRBV7-2 NA NA TGTGCCAGCAGCTTAGACGGGACGGATGGCTACACCTTC CASSLDGTDGYTF
TRBJ2-3 TRBV24-1 NA NA TGTGCCACCAGTGACAGGGTGGCGGCAGATACGCAGTATTTT CATSDRVAADTQYF
TRBJ1-1 TRBV5-1 NA NA TGCGCCAGCAGCAACCAACCGACAGGCATGAACACTGAAGCTTTCTTT CASSNQPTGMNTEAFF
TRBJ1-5 TRBV12-3/TRBV12-4 NA NA TGTGCCAGCAGTTTACGGGGTTTTCAGCCCCAGCATTTT CASSLRGFQPQHF
TRBJ1-4 TRBV18 NA NA TGTGCCAGCTCCCCAGGTGCAACTAATGAAAAACTGTTTTTT CASSPGATNEKLFF
TRBJ2-7 TRBV6-5 NA TRBD1 TGTGCCAGCAGTCCGGGGACAGGGGGCCCCTACGAGCAGTACTTC CASSPGTGGPYEQYF
TRBJ1-3 TRBV2 NA TRBD1 TGTGCCAGCAGTACGGGACAGAGCTCTGGAAACACCATATATTTT CASSTGQSSGNTIYF
TRBJ1-2 TRBV29-1 NA TRBD1 TGCAGCGTTGTGAGGACAGGGATGGACTATGGCTACACCTTC CSVVRTGMDYGYTF
TRBJ2-7 TRBV7-9 NA TRBD1 TGTGCCAGCAGCCTCAGGGGGACAGAACTAGGGCTTGAGCAGTACTTC CASSLRGTELGLEQYF
TRBJ1-1 TRBV5-4 NA NA TGTGCCAGCAGCTTACTAGACGGTGAAGCTTTCTTT CASSLLDGEAFF
TRBJ2-7 TRBV5-1 NA NA TGCGCCAGCAGGCCCGACAAGGTCTGGGACGAGCAGTACTTC CASRPDKVWDEQYF
TRBJ2-1 TRBV4-1 NA TRBD1 TGCGCCAGCAGCCAAGGGGGTCTTAGACAGGGAACTAACAATGAGCAGTTCTTC CASSQGGLRQGTNNEQFF
TRBJ1-2 TRBV9 NA NA TGTGCCAGCAGTAAGGCGGGACGGTCTGGCTACACCTTC CASSKAGRSGYTF